This TCR beta chain was sequenced for a study of T cells in Graves' hyperthyroidism and ophthalmopathy. This clonotype was recorded at least ten times. Amplified TCR beta CDR3 regions derived from RNA transcripts. HTBI primers drove first-round RT-PCR of the TCR CDR3. Each CDR3 protein gets one entry after TCRdb re-called the multiplex PCR reads with MiXCR. The table has about 360,000 distinct CDR3 sequences, approximately 13% seen once. V was clipped by 4 bases and J by 1 base, with 17 bases between them. Germline V gene sequence: CDR1 SGHRS, CDR2 YFSETQ. The CDR3 sequence is 16 residues long. The source of this sequence is a woman younger than 35 with Graves' hyperthyroidism. Sequenced material: blood. The chain uses TRBV5-1 and TRBJ1-2; tentatively, D is TRBD1 (5 bases). DNA for the CDR3: TGCGCCAGCAGCCCTTCCCGGGACCGCCTTAACTATGGCTACACCTTC. It specifies CASSPSRDRLNYGYTF.